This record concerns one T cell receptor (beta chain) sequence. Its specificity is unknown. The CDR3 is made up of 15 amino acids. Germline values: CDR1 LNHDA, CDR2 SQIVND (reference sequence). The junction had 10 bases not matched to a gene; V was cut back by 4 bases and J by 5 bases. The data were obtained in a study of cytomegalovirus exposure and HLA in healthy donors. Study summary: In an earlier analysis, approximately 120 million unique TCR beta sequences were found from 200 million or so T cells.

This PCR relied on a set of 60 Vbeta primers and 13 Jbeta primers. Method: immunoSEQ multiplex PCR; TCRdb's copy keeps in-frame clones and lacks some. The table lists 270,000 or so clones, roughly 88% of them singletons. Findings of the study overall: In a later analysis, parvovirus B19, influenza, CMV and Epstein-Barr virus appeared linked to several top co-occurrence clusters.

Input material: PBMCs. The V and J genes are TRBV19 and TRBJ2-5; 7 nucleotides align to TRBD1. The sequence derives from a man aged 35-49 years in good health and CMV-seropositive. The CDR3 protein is CASSRSKGAGETQYF. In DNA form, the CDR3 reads TGTGCCAGTAGTAGGAGTAAGGGGGCCGGTGAGACCCAGTACTTC. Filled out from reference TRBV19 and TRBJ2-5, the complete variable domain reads DGGITQSPKYLFRKEGQNVTLSCEQNLNHDAMYWYRQDPGQGLRLIYYSQIVNDFQKGDIAEGYSVSREKKESFPLTVTSAQKNPTAFYLCASSRSKGAGETQYFGPGTRLLVL.